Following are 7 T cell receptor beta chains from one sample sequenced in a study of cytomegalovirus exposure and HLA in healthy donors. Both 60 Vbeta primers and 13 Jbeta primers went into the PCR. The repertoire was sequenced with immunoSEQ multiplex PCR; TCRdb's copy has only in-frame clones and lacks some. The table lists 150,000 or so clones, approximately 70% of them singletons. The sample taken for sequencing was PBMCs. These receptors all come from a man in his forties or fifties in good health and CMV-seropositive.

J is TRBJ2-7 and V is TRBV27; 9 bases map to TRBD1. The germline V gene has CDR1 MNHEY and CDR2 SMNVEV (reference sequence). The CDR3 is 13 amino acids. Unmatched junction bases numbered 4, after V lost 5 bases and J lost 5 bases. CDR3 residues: CASSLWTGDEQYF. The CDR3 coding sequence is TGTGCCAGCAGTCTCTGGACAGGGGACGAGCAGTACTTC.

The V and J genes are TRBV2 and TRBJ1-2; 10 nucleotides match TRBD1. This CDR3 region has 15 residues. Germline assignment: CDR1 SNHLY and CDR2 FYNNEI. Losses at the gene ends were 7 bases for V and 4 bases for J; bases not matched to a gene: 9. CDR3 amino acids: CASTRDRGRPYGYTF. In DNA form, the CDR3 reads TGTGCCAGCACGCGGGACAGGGGCCGCCCCTATGGCTACACCTTC.

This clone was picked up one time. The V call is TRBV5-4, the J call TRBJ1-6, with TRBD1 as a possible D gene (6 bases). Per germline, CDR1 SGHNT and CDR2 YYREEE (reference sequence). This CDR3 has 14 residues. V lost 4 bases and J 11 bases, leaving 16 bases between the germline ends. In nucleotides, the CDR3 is TGTGCCAGCAGCCCTCAAATACAGGGAACACCCCTCCACTTT. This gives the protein CASSPQIQGTPLHF.

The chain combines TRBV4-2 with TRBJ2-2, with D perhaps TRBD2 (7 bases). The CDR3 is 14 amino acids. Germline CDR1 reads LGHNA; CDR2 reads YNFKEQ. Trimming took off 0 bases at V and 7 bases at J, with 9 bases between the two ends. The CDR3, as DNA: TGTGCCAGCAGCCAAGACGGGGGGCTCGGGGAGCTGTTTTTT. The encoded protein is CASSQDGGLGELFF.

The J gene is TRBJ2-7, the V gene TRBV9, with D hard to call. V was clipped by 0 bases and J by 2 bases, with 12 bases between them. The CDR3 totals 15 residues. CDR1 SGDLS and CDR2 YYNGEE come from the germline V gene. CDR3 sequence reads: CASSVASGSPYEQYF. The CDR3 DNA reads TGTGCCAGCAGCGTAGCTTCAGGCAGCCCCTACGAGCAGTACTTC.

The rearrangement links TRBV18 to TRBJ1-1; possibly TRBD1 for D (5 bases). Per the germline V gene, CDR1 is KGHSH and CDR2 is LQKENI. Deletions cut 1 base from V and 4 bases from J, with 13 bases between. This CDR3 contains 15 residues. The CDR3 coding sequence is TGTGCCAGCTCACCACGGGGCAGGGCCGGCACTGAAGCTTTCTTT. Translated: CASSPRGRAGTEAFF. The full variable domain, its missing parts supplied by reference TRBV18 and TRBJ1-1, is NAGVMQNPRHLVRRRGQEARLRCSPMKGHSHVYWYRQLPEEGLKFMVYLQKENIIDESGMPKERFSAEFPKEGPSILRIQQVVRGDSAAYFCASSPRGRAGTEAFFGQGTRLTVV.

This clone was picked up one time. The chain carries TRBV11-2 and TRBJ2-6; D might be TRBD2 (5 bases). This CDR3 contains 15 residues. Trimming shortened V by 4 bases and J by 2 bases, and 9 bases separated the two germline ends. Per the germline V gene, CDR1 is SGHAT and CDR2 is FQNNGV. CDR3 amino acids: CASSWGATGANVLTF. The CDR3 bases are TGTGCCAGCAGCTGGGGAGCAACTGGGGCCAACGTCCTGACTTTC.